This T cell receptor (beta chain) was found in a study of human T cells and chemical hapten exposure. Unique molecular identifiers were linked by the library to individual cDNA molecules. In TCRdb, the RACE reads were re-called with MiXCR into one record per CDR3 protein. This table has around 380,000 distinct CDR3 sequences, around 5.5% appearing once. Between the trimmed V and J ends, which lost 10 bases and 3 bases, there was a span of 19 bases. Germline V gene sequence: CDR1 MNHEY, CDR2 SVGAGI. The CDR3 sequence is 14 residues long. As for time point: pre-sensitization, week 0. This sample's treatment: therapeutic diphenylcyclopropenone sensitization with weekly scalp DPC.

The TCR originated in a woman under 30 with alopecia areata. Some clones in this sample may be carry-over from other donors' samples. This sequence joins TRBV6-5 and TRBJ2-7, with D maybe TRBD2 (6 bases). The sample in question was whole blood, obtained in connection with sensitization to the hapten diphenylcyclopropenone (DPC). For the CDR3, the DNA is TGTGCCACCTCTCCCGGGGCGGGAAGCTACGAGCAGTACTTC. This encodes CATSPGAGSYEQYF.